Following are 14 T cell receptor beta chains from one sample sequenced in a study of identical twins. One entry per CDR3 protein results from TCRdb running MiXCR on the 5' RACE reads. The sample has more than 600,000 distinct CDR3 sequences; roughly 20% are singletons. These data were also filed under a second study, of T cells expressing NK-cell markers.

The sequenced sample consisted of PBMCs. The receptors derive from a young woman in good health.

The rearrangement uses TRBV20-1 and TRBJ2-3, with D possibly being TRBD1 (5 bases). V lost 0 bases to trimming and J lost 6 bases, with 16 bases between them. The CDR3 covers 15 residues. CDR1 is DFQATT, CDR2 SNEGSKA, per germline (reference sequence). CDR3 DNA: TGCAGTGCTAGAGATAGGGGCCTAACTCGGGATACGCAGTATTTT. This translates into CSARDRGLTRDTQYF.

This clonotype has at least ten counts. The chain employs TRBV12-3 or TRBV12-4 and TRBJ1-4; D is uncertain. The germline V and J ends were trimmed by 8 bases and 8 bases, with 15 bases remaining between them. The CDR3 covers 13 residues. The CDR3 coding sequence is TGTGCCAGCGGGCGAAGAGCGGGAGAAAAACTGTTTTTT. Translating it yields CASGRRAGEKLFF.

The CDR3 here is CASSYSQGHTGELFF. The DNA for the CDR3 is TGTGCCAGCAGTTACAGCCAGGGCCACACCGGGGAGCTGTTTTTT. The rearrangement uses TRBV6-2 or TRBV6-3 and TRBJ2-2; maybe TRBD1 (5 bases). The V gene lost 2 bases and the J gene lost 3 bases, with 10 bases spanning the gap. This CDR3 is 15 amino acids long. Germline V gene sequence: CDR1 MNHEY, CDR2 SVGEGT.

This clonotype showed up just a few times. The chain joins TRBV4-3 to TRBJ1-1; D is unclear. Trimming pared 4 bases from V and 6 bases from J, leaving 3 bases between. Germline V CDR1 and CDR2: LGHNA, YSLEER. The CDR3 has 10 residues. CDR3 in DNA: TGCGCCAGCAGCCCCTCTGAAGCTTTCTTT. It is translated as CASSPSEAFF.

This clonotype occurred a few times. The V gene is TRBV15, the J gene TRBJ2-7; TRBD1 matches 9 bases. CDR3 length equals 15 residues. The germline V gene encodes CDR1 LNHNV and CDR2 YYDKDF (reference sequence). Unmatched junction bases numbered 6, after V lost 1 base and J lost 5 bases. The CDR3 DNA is TGTGCCACCAGCAGAGCGAGGACAGGGGTGGACGAGCAGTACTTC. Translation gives CATSRARTGVDEQYF. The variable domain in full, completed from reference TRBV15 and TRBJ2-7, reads DAMVIQNPRYQVTQFGKPVTLSCSQTLNHNVMYWYQQKSSQAPKLLFHYYDKDFNNEADTPDNFQSRRPNTSFCFLDIRSPGLGDTAMYLCATSRARTGVDEQYFGPGTRLTVT.

The CDR3 coding sequence is TGTGCCAGCAGCCTACGGAGGACTAGCGGGAGTCGCTCCTACGAGCAGTACTTC. Translation: CASSLRRTSGSRSYEQYF. This chain links TRBV6-2 or TRBV6-3 with TRBJ2-7; 13 bases agree with TRBD2. CDR3 size: 18 residues. The J segment lost 0 bases and the V segment lost 6 bases, leaving 11 bases of the junction unmatched. Germline CDR1 and CDR2: MNHEY and SVGEGT.

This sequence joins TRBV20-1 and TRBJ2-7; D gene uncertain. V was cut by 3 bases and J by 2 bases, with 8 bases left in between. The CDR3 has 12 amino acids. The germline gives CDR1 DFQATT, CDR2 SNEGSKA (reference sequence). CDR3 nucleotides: TGCAGTGCTAGTGCCGGTCCCTACGAGCAGTACTTC. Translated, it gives CSASAGPYEQYF.

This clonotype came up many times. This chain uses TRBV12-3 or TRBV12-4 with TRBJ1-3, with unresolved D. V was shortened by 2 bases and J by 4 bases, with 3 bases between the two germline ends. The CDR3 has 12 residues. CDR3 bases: TGTGCCAGCAGTTTACCCGGAAACACCATATATTTT. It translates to CASSLPGNTIYF.

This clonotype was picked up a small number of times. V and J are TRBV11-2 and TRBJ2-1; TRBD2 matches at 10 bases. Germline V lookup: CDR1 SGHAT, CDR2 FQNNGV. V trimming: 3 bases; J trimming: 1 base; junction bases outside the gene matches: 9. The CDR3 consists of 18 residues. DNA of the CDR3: TGTGCCAGCAGCTTCCCTAGCGGGAGAGGTGGGTCCTACAATGAGCAGTTCTTC. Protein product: CASSFPSGRGGSYNEQFF.

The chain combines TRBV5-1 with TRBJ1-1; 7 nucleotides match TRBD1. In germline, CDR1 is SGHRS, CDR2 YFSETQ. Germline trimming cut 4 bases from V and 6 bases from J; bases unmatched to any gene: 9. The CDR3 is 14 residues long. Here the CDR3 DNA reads TGCGCCAGCAGCACTGGACAGGCGGCGGCTGAAGCTTTCTTT. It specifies CASSTGQAAAEAFF.

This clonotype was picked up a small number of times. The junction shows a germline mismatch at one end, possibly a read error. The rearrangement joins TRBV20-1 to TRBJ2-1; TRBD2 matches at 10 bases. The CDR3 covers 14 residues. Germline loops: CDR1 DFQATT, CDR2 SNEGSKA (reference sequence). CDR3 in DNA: TGCAGTGCGAGAGAGCGGGAGGGATACAATGAGCAGTTCTTC. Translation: CSAREREGYNEQFF.

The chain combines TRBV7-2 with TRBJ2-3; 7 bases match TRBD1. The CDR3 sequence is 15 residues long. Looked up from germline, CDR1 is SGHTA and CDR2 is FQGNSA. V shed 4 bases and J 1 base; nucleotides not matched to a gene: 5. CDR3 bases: TGTGCCAGCAGCTACACAGGGGATGGCACAGATACGCAGTATTTT. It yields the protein CASSYTGDGTDTQYF.

Written as DNA, the CDR3 is TGTGCCAGCAGCTTCCACCCCCCTCTAGATACGCAGTATTTT. Translation gives CASSFHPPLDTQYF. V gene TRBV7-9 combines with J gene TRBJ2-3; D uncertain. The CDR3 is 14 residues long. V lost 3 bases to trimming and J lost 5 bases, with 12 bases between them. Germline V gives CDR1 SEHNR, CDR2 FQNEAQ (reference sequence).

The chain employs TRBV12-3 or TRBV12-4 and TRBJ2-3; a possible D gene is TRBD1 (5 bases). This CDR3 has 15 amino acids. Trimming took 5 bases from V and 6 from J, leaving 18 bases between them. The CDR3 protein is CASSPLGRTRDTQYF. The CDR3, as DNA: TGTGCCAGCAGTCCCCTAGGACGGACAAGGGATACGCAGTATTTT.